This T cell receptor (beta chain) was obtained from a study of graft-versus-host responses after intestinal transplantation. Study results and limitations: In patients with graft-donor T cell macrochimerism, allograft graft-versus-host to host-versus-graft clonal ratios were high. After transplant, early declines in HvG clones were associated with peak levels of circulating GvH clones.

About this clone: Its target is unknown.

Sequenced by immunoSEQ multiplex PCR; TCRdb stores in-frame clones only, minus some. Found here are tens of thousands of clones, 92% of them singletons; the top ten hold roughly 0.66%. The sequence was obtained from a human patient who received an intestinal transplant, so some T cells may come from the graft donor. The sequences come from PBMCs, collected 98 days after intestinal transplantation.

This chain's CDR3 is CASSYMGKTYEQYF. The CDR3 DNA reads as TGTGCCAGCAGTTACATGGGGAAGACCTACGAGCAGTACTTC. V and J are TRBV6-5 and TRBJ2-7, with D unresolved. CDR3 length equals 14 residues. Germline V gene data show CDR1 as MNHEY and CDR2 as SVGAGI. Deletions cut 2 bases from V and 2 bases from J, with 10 bases between.